A selection of T cell receptor beta chains follows, all from one sample in a study of PD-1 blockade in classical Hodgkin lymphoma. Method: immunoSEQ multiplex PCR; TCRdb's copy keeps in-frame clones and lacks some. The sample has about 110,000 clones; 89% are singletons. The sample in question was peripheral blood mononuclear cells (PBMCs), obtained before the second cycle of nivolumab. Receptors were obtained from a human donor with classical Hodgkin lymphoma. Both conserved end residues are part of each CDR3. The D gene is left open where the match is weak. Clone size appears in some rows only: once, few, many, or a class for an expanded clone.

clone_size: -; j_call: TRBJ2-5; d_call: -; v_call: TRBV27; cdr3_nt: TGTGCCAGCAGGACCCGGGGCCTGTCGTACCAAGAGACCCAGTACTTC; cdr3_aa: CASRTRGLSYQETQYF
clone_size: -; j_call: TRBJ1-1; d_call: -; v_call: TRBV6-6; cdr3_nt: TGTGCCAGCAGTTACTCGGAGGATAGGGAAGCTTTCTTT; cdr3_aa: CASSYSEDREAFF
clone_size: once; j_call: TRBJ2-1; d_call: TRBD1; v_call: TRBV15; cdr3_nt: TGTGCCACCAGCCTCGACAGGGTCTCCTACAATGAGCAGTTCTTC; cdr3_aa: CATSLDRVSYNEQFF
clone_size: -; j_call: TRBJ2-3; d_call: TRBD2; v_call: TRBV10-3; cdr3_nt: TGTGCCATCAGTACGGCTAGCGGGGCCGACCTGGATACGCAGTATTTT; cdr3_aa: CAISTASGADLDTQYF
clone_size: -; j_call: TRBJ1-6; d_call: TRBD1; v_call: TRBV2; cdr3_nt: TGTGCCAGCAGAGGGGGACAGGAAAGCTCCTATAATTCACCCCTCCACTTT; cdr3_aa: CASRGGQESSYNSPLHF
clone_size: -; j_call: TRBJ1-1; d_call: TRBD1; v_call: TRBV2; cdr3_nt: TGTGCCAGTGCCGGGACAGGGAACACTGAAGCTTTCTTT; cdr3_aa: CASAGTGNTEAFF
clone_size: few; j_call: TRBJ2-7; d_call: TRBD1; v_call: TRBV5-4; cdr3_nt: TGTGCCAGCAGCTATGGGACAGGGTACGAGCAGTACTTC; cdr3_aa: CASSYGTGYEQYF
clone_size: few; j_call: TRBJ2-5; d_call: TRBD2; v_call: TRBV5-4; cdr3_nt: TGTGCCAGCAGCTTGGCGGCTAGCGGCCAAGAGACCCAGTACTTC; cdr3_aa: CASSLAASGQETQYF
clone_size: -; j_call: TRBJ1-2; d_call: TRBD1; v_call: TRBV10-3; cdr3_nt: TGTGCCATCAGTGAGTCTCCCACAGGGGCCTATGGCTACACCTTC; cdr3_aa: CAISESPTGAYGYTF
clone_size: once; j_call: TRBJ2-7; d_call: TRBD1; v_call: TRBV14; cdr3_nt: TGTGCCAGCAGCTACGGGACAGTGACCTACGAGCAGTACTTC; cdr3_aa: CASSYGTVTYEQYF
clone_size: -; j_call: TRBJ2-5; d_call: TRBD2; v_call: TRBV29-1; cdr3_nt: TGCAGCGTTGAAGGGGGGGATAGCGGGATCTGGGAGACCCAGTACTTC; cdr3_aa: CSVEGGDSGIWETQYF
clone_size: -; j_call: TRBJ2-2; d_call: TRBD2; v_call: TRBV7-2; cdr3_nt: TGTGCCAGCAGCTTCGCAGACCGGCTAGCGGGAGACACCGGGGAGCTGTTTTTT; cdr3_aa: CASSFADRLAGDTGELFF
clone_size: -; j_call: TRBJ2-7; d_call: TRBD2; v_call: TRBV9; cdr3_nt: TGTGCCAGCAGCGAATCAAGTGGACTAGCGGGATCCTACGAGCAGTACTTC; cdr3_aa: CASSESSGLAGSYEQYF
clone_size: -; j_call: TRBJ2-3; d_call: TRBD2; v_call: TRBV18; cdr3_nt: TGTGCCAGCTCACCGGCTAGCGGGATAGATACGCAGTATTTT; cdr3_aa: CASSPASGIDTQYF
clone_size: -; j_call: TRBJ1-1; d_call: -; v_call: TRBV28; cdr3_nt: TGTGCCAGCAGCCCACCAGTAGGGTTGAACACTGAAGCTTTCTTT; cdr3_aa: CASSPPVGLNTEAFF
clone_size: once; j_call: TRBJ2-1; d_call: -; v_call: TRBV7-7; cdr3_nt: TGTGCCAGCAGCTTAGGACAGTCCAATGAGCAGTTCTTC; cdr3_aa: CASSLGQSNEQFF
clone_size: -; j_call: TRBJ2-7; d_call: -; v_call: TRBV6-5; cdr3_nt: TGTGCCAGCAGCCCTGCGGGGGCAGTAGGCGAGCAGTACTTC; cdr3_aa: CASSPAGAVGEQYF
clone_size: -; j_call: TRBJ2-1; d_call: -; v_call: TRBV19; cdr3_nt: TGTGCCAGTAGTTCAGGGGTGAATTCTGGGATGGGGAATGAGCAGTTCTTC; cdr3_aa: CASSSGVNSGMGNEQFF
clone_size: -; j_call: TRBJ2-5; d_call: TRBD2; v_call: TRBV19; cdr3_nt: TGTGCCAGTAGTAGGCGTCTAGCGGGCCAAGAGACCCAGTACTTC; cdr3_aa: CASSRRLAGQETQYF
clone_size: few; j_call: TRBJ2-2; d_call: -; v_call: TRBV7-2; cdr3_nt: TGTGCCAGCAGCTTAGCCCCTCACACCGGGGAGCTGTTTTTT; cdr3_aa: CASSLAPHTGELFF
clone_size: -; j_call: TRBJ2-4; d_call: TRBD2; v_call: TRBV5-6; cdr3_nt: TGTGCCAGCAGCTTCGGGAGGAAAGCCAAAAACATTCAGTACTTC; cdr3_aa: CASSFGRKAKNIQYF
clone_size: -; j_call: TRBJ2-7; d_call: TRBD1; v_call: TRBV7-2; cdr3_nt: TGTGCCAGCAGCCGATCCGGGACAGGGAAATACGAGCAGTACTTC; cdr3_aa: CASSRSGTGKYEQYF
clone_size: -; j_call: TRBJ2-1; d_call: -; v_call: TRBV5-1; cdr3_nt: TGCGCCAGCAGCTTGGAAGTGCATGAGCAGTTCTTC; cdr3_aa: CASSLEVHEQFF
clone_size: -; j_call: TRBJ2-2; d_call: TRBD2; v_call: TRBV7-9; cdr3_nt: TGTGCCAGCAGCTTACCGCAGGGGACTAGCGATCTCGGGGAGCTGTTTTTT; cdr3_aa: CASSLPQGTSDLGELFF
clone_size: -; j_call: TRBJ1-5; d_call: TRBD1; v_call: TRBV30; cdr3_nt: TGTGCCTTCGACAGGGGGTTCGGGCAGCCCCAGCATTTT; cdr3_aa: CAFDRGFGQPQHF
clone_size: -; j_call: TRBJ2-1; d_call: TRBD1; v_call: TRBV28; cdr3_nt: TGTGCCAGCAGTGATGGGACAGGGGACAATGAGCAGTTCTTC; cdr3_aa: CASSDGTGDNEQFF
clone_size: -; j_call: TRBJ2-5; d_call: TRBD2; v_call: TRBV7-6; cdr3_nt: TGTGCCAGCAGCTTAAGTGTTAGCGGGTGGCAAGAGACCCAGTACTTC; cdr3_aa: CASSLSVSGWQETQYF
clone_size: -; j_call: TRBJ2-7; d_call: -; v_call: TRBV11-2; cdr3_nt: TGTGCCAGCAGCTTAGATGGGGGGGAGCAGTACTTC; cdr3_aa: CASSLDGGEQYF
clone_size: once; j_call: TRBJ2-7; d_call: -; v_call: TRBV19; cdr3_nt: TGTGCCAGTAGTATAGGACTGGCGAGCTCCTACGAGCAGTACTTC; cdr3_aa: CASSIGLASSYEQYF
clone_size: -; j_call: TRBJ1-4; d_call: TRBD1; v_call: TRBV7-9; cdr3_nt: TGTGCCAGCAGCTTAGGCCCAGGGGGTACTAATGAAAAACTGTTTTTT; cdr3_aa: CASSLGPGGTNEKLFF